Following are 24 T cell receptor beta chains from one sample sequenced in a study of blood T cells in healthy people across ages. Then a second PCR, running about 6 to 12 cycles, was carried out with a sample-barcoded 5' primer and a J-beta primer mix. TCRdb reprocessed the 5' RACE reads with MiXCR, giving one entry per CDR3 protein. The sample records about 690,000 distinct CDR3 sequences, over 40% being singletons. Sequencing was performed on blood. These receptors all come from a man at least 80 years old in good health.

This clonotype was counted once. The chain uses TRBV5-4 and TRBJ2-5; 11 bases map to TRBD2. CDR1 is SGHNT, CDR2 YYREEE, per germline (reference sequence). V was clipped by 4 bases and J by 11 bases; unmatched bases: 13. The CDR3 is made up of 15 amino acids. The DNA for the CDR3 is TGTGCCAGCAGCCCAACTAGCGGGGGAATCAATGAGCAGTACTTC. As protein: CASSPTSGGINEQYF. The whole variable domain, remainder taken from reference TRBV5-4 and TRBJ2-5, is ETGVTQSPTHLIKTRGQQVTLRCSSQSGHNTVSWYQQALGQGPQFIFQYYREEENGRGNFPPRFSGLQFPNYSSELNVNALELDDSALYLCASSPTSGGINEQYFGPGTRLLVL.

The rearrangement joins TRBV20-1 to TRBJ2-5; D is uncertain. Germline V gene sequence: CDR1 DFQATT, CDR2 SNEGSKA (reference sequence). CDR3 length equals 10 residues. Trimming took 3 bases from V and 11 from J, leaving 10 bases between them. As DNA, the CDR3 is TGCAGTGCTAGTCTGCATGAGCAGTACTTC. Translating it yields CSASLHEQYF.

CDR3 in DNA: TGTGCCAGCAGTGAAGGGGTCTACGAGCGGTACTTC. Translating gives CASSEGVYERYF. The chain links TRBV2 to TRBJ2-5; D is unclear. Germline-derived CDR1 and CDR2 are SNHLY and FYNNEI. V was trimmed by 1 base and J by 13 bases, leaving 13 bases between them. The CDR3 covers 12 residues.

The table lists this clonotype with a few counts. The V and J genes are TRBV6-1 and TRBJ2-6, with 7 bases aligning to TRBD1. Germline V gives CDR1 MNHNS, CDR2 SASEGT. With 6 bases clipped from V and 0 bases from J, the junction kept 8 bases outside the gene matches. The CDR3 loop spans 17 amino acids. The CDR3 region is CASSPGTDISGANVLTF. The CDR3 bases are TGTGCCAGCAGCCCCGGGACAGATATCTCTGGGGCCAACGTCCTGACTTTC.

The chain has TRBV11-2 and TRBJ2-1, with 8 bases that match TRBD2. The CDR3 spans 16 residues. Looked up from germline, CDR1 is SGHAT and CDR2 is FQNNGV. With V trimmed by 5 bases and J by 1 base, 7 bases remained unmatched. CDR3 nucleotide sequence: TGTGCCAGCAGCCCCCGGACTAGCAGGTCCTACAATGAGCAGTTCTTC. Its protein is CASSPRTSRSYNEQFF.

V and J are TRBV7-2 and TRBJ2-1; 9 bases agree with TRBD1. This CDR3 region has 16 residues. CDR1 and CDR2 (germline): SGHTA, FQGNSA. With V trimmed by 2 bases and J by 3 bases, 5 bases remained unmatched. The CDR3 region has the DNA TGTGCCAGCAGCTTAAGACGACAGGGGGGCTACAATGAGCAGTTCTTC. Amino acid sequence: CASSLRRQGGYNEQFF.

The rearrangement uses TRBV3-1 and TRBJ2-7; a weak D match, TRBD1 (5 bases). TRBJ2-5 matches the DNA end more closely, so the J call is doubtful. Germline V lookup: CDR1 LGHDT, CDR2 YNNKEL (reference sequence). This CDR3 region has 17 residues. CDR3 sequence: CASSQSDLRVVGATQYF. The CDR3 DNA is TGTGCCAGCAGCCAATCGGACCTCAGGGTGGTTGGGGCGACCCAGTACTTC.

The CDR3 DNA follows: TGTGCCAGCAGCCAAGTCTGGACCGCTACCTATGGCTACACCTTC. It encodes CASSQVWTATYGYTF. The gene calls are TRBV3-1 and TRBJ1-2; D is uncertain. The V end lost 1 base, the J end lost 4 bases, and 13 bases lay between the germline ends. The germline CDR1 and CDR2 sequences are LGHDT and YNNKEL (reference sequence). This CDR3 region has 15 residues. Full variable domain (outside the CDR3, taken from reference TRBV3-1 and TRBJ1-2): DTAVSQTPKYLVTQMGNDKSIKCEQNLGHDTMYWYKQDSKKFLKIMFSYNNKELIINETVPNRFSPKSPDKAHLNLHINSLELGDSAVYFCASSQVWTATYGYTFGSGTRLTVV.

Only a few counts were recorded for this clonotype. V gene TRBV6-2 or TRBV6-3 combines with J gene TRBJ2-5; the D gene is possibly TRBD1 (5 bases). Germline CDR1 reads MNHEY; CDR2 reads SVGEGT. This CDR3 spans 13 amino acids. V was clipped by 8 bases and J by 0 bases, with 10 bases between them. The CDR3 DNA reads as TGTGCCAGCGCCCCAGGGTACCAAGAGACCCAGTACTTC. Protein sequence: CASAPGYQETQYF.

The J gene is TRBJ2-5, the V gene TRBV6-6; 8 nucleotides match TRBD1. This CDR3 is built from 14 residues. Losses at the gene ends were 6 bases for V and 4 bases for J; bases not matched to a gene: 7. Germline values: CDR1 MNHNY, CDR2 SVGAGI (reference sequence). The CDR3 nucleotides read TGTGCCAGCAGCCCCAGGGGGCGGGTAGAGACCCAGTACTTC. Its protein is CASSPRGRVETQYF.

This clonotype was seen a handful of times. This chain joins TRBV20-1 and TRBJ2-3; TRBD2 aligns across 13 bases. CDR1 DFQATT and CDR2 SNEGSKA come from the germline V gene (reference sequence). J was trimmed by 2 bases and V by 1 base; bases with no gene match: 9. The CDR3 is 18 amino acids. The CDR3 sequence: CSARGIPGLAGPTDTQYF. CDR3 sequence (DNA): TGCAGTGCTAGAGGTATCCCGGGACTAGCGGGACCCACAGATACGCAGTATTTT.

This rearrangement joins TRBV7-2 to TRBJ2-1, with TRBD2 matching over 12 bases. V was clipped by 5 bases and J by 9 bases; unmatched bases: 5. Germline CDR1 reads SGHTA; CDR2 reads FQGNSA. This CDR3 has 14 amino acids. The CDR3 is CASSVLTSGSEQFF. The CDR3, as DNA: TGTGCCAGCAGCGTCCTGACTAGCGGGAGTGAGCAGTTCTTC. Full variable domain (rest looked up from reference TRBV7-2 and TRBJ2-1): GAGVSQSPSNKVTEKGKDVELRCDPISGHTALYWYRQSLGQGLEFLIYFQGNSAPDKSGLPSDRFSAERTGGSVSTLTIQRTQQEDSAVYLCASSVLTSGSEQFFGPGTRLTVL.

This clonotype was recorded many times. V is TRBV20-1 and J is TRBJ2-1; 7 positions match TRBD2. This CDR3 spans 17 amino acids. After removal of 2 bases from V and 5 bases from J, the junction contained 15 bases not matched to a gene. Germline V gene data show CDR1 as DFQATT and CDR2 as SNEGSKA (reference sequence). The CDR3 spells CSARRGFQAGLNNEQFF. The CDR3 DNA reads TGCAGTGCTAGACGCGGGTTCCAAGCGGGGCTAAACAATGAGCAGTTCTTC.

The chain joins TRBV7-2 to TRBJ2-1, with D tentatively TRBD1 (6 bases). Germline V gene data show CDR1 as SGHTA and CDR2 as FQGNSA. The germline V and J ends were trimmed by 2 bases and 1 base, with 9 bases remaining between them. The CDR3 sequence is 15 residues long. CDR3 protein: CASSLLGTSYNEQFF. For the CDR3, the DNA is TGTGCCAGCAGCTTACTGGGGACATCCTACAATGAGCAGTTCTTC.

The chain combines TRBV11-2 with TRBJ2-1; 15 bases agree with TRBD2. CDR3 length equals 17 residues. The germline V gene has CDR1 SGHAT and CDR2 FQNNGV. The V and J ends lost 5 bases and 7 bases, in that order; junction bases with no gene match: 9. In nucleotides, the CDR3 is TGTGCCAGCAGCACGGGACTAGCGGGAGGACATTCGAATGAGCAGTTCTTC. It codes for CASSTGLAGGHSNEQFF. The full variable domain, in which reference TRBV11-2 and TRBJ2-1 provide the parts outside the CDR3, is EAGVAQSPRYKIIEKRQSVAFWCNPISGHATLYWYQQILGQGPKLLIQFQNNGVVDDSQLPKDRFSAERLKGVDSTLKIQPAKLEDSAVYLCASSTGLAGGHSNEQFFGPGTRLTVL.

Comments on this clonotype: With a much larger clone just one base away, this may be a read error. V usage is TRBV12-3 or TRBV12-4 and J usage is TRBJ2-1, with 9 bases lining up with TRBD1. Unmatched junction bases numbered 6, after V lost 5 bases and J lost 10 bases. The CDR3 spans 13 residues. CDR3 coding DNA: TGTGCCAGCAGTCGGGACAGGGACTACGAGCAGTTCTTC. Translated: CASSRDRDYEQFF.

This clonotype was found a few times. The V call is TRBV14, the J call TRBJ2-3, with 7 nucleotides matching TRBD2. Per germline, CDR1 SGHDN and CDR2 FVKESK. The V gene end was trimmed by 3 bases and the J gene end by 4 bases; junction bases not matched to a gene: 13. The CDR3 sequence is 17 residues long. The DNA for the CDR3 is TGTGCCAGCAGCCAGCATCATCGACTAGCCGGCCCAGATACGCAGTATTTT. Its translation is CASSQHHRLAGPDTQYF.

This clonotype was seen a handful of times. The rearrangement links TRBV12-3 or TRBV12-4 to TRBJ2-5; TRBD2 aligns across 11 bases. The CDR3 contains 17 residues. V shed 3 bases, J shed 1 base, and the junction held 7 bases outside the gene matches. CDR3 amino acids: CASSFDLLAGGQETQYF. The CDR3 bases are TGTGCCAGCAGTTTTGATCTTCTAGCGGGGGGCCAAGAGACCCAGTACTTC.

This clonotype turned up a few times. This chain joins TRBV4-2 and TRBJ2-1, with 8 bases matching TRBD2. CDR1 is LGHNA, CDR2 YNFKEQ, per germline. The CDR3 has 15 amino acids. V was clipped by 1 base and J by 8 bases; unmatched bases: 7. The CDR3 is CASSQGTSRSDEQFF. CDR3 in DNA: TGTGCCAGCAGCCAAGGGACTAGCCGCTCCGATGAGCAGTTCTTC.

The rearrangement links TRBV21-1 to TRBJ2-2. TRBV21-1 constitutes a pseudogene. This CDR3 spans 12 amino acids. CDR3 sequence (DNA): TGTACCAGCAGCAAAGTGGGCGGGGAGCTGTTTTTT. It yields the protein CTSSKVGGELFF.

This clonotype showed up just once. The chain combines TRBV7-6 with TRBJ1-2, with a possible D match to TRBD1 (5 bases). From germline, CDR1 is SGHVS and CDR2 FNYEAQ. This CDR3 spans 15 amino acids. The V gene lost 5 bases and the J gene lost 1 base, with 14 bases spanning the gap. CDR3 residues: CASSPRDGLNYGYTF. Written as DNA, the CDR3 is TGTGCCAGCAGCCCGCGGGACGGACTTAACTATGGCTACACCTTC.

This rearrangement joins TRBV10-3 to TRBJ2-3, with 11 positions matching TRBD1. Germline CDR1 and CDR2: ENHRY and SYGVKD. The V and J ends lost 9 bases and 7 bases, in that order; junction bases with no gene match: 6. CDR3 size: 13 residues. CDR3 sequence reads: CAIRPDRGHTQYF. For the CDR3, the DNA is TGTGCCATTCGACCGGACAGGGGGCATACGCAGTATTTT.

This rearrangement joins TRBV2 to TRBJ2-1; TRBD1 matches at 7 bases. Trimming cost V 9 bases and J 3 bases; bases outside gene matches: 8. The CDR3 totals 14 residues. Per the germline V gene, CDR1 is SNHLY and CDR2 is FYNNEI. CDR3 sequence reads: CASLRDSDYNEQFF. The CDR3 bases are TGTGCCAGTCTCCGGGACAGCGACTACAATGAGCAGTTCTTC.

V and J are TRBV27 and TRBJ2-5; TRBD1 is a possible D gene (6 bases). Germline loops: CDR1 MNHEY, CDR2 SMNVEV (reference sequence). Trimming took off 1 base at V and 5 bases at J, with 8 bases between the two ends. The CDR3 spans 13 residues. CDR3 nucleotide sequence: TGTGCCAGCAGTTTATTGGGGGCCGAGACCCAGTACTTC. Translating it yields CASSLLGAETQYF.